One T cell receptor beta chain is described in this entry. The antigen is unknown. This specimen comes from a study of shared clonotypes between healthy human individuals. Study-wide findings and caveats: Sorted-subset sequencing, rarefaction showed, was incomplete despite large depth. The authors sampled blood alone, and tissue repertoires likely differ.

The germline V gene has CDR1 MGHRA and CDR2 YSYEKL. The CDR3 covers 16 residues. V shed 0 bases and J shed 0 bases, with 11 bases lying between them. The assay was immunoSEQ multiplex PCR, and TCRdb's table has in-frame clones only and misses some. This table has 450,000 to 700,000 clones, less than 97% appearing once. Naive CD8 cells, CD45RO-negative and positively selected for CCR7, excluded terminally differentiated effector memory CD45RA+ cells. The V and J genes are TRBV4-1 and TRBJ1-2; TRBD1 might be the D (5 bases). This receptor was taken from a woman in her twenties or thirties in good health. Sequenced: naive CD8+ T cells sorted from blood. The CDR3: CASSQDRGSTNYGYTF. CDR3 in DNA: TGCGCCAGCAGCCAAGATCGGGGGTCGACTAACTATGGCTACACCTTC.